The subject of this entry is one T cell receptor beta chain. The antigen is undetermined. TRB was amplified by touch-down multiplex PCR, primer pools A and B combined. Using the multiplex PCR reads, TCRdb records one entry per CDR3 protein without DNA. The sample totals about 5,000 distinct CDR3 sequences. These data come from a study of T cell clusters in autoimmune cytopenias. The CDR3 sequence is 14 residues long. Germline assignment: CDR1 SGHDT and CDR2 YYEEEE. General study findings and limits: Functional roles of the in silico T cell clusters still await experimental validation.

Some 38,000 genome equivalents of blood DNA were amplified for TRB. The sample was also linked to a second study, of T cell repertoires in aging, cancer and after chemotherapy. From that second work: Compared with age-matched healthy donors, untreated hematological or solid cancer patients showed higher blood TCR clonality.

The chain employs TRBV5-6 and TRBJ2-5; no DNA is available, so the TRBD1 call from TCRdb remains unchecked. Sequenced sample: peripheral blood. The sequence was collected from a human donor in good health. CDR3 in amino acids: CASSPGGGPETQYF.